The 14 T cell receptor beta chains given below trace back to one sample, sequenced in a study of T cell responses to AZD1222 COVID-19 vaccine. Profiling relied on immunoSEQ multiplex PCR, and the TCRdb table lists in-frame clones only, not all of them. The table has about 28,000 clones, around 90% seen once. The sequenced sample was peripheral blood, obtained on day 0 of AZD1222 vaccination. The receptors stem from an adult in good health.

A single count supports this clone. DNA of the CDR3: TGTGCCACCAGTGATTCAGGTGTGGGTGTCGTATATGGCTACACCTTC. Its translation: CATSDSGVGVVYGYTF. This chain joins TRBV24-1 and TRBJ1-2; D remains ambiguous. The CDR3 has 16 amino acids. CDR1 and CDR2 from the germline V gene are KGHDR and SFDVKD. The V end was cut by 2 bases, the J end by 5 bases, with 17 bases between.

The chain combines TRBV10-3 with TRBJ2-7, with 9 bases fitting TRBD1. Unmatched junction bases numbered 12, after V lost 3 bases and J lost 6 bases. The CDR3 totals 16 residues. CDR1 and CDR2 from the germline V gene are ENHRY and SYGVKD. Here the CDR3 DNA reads TGTGCCATCAGTGAAACGAGGGGACAGGGTGTGGGCGAGCAGTACTTC. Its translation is CAISETRGQGVGEQYF.

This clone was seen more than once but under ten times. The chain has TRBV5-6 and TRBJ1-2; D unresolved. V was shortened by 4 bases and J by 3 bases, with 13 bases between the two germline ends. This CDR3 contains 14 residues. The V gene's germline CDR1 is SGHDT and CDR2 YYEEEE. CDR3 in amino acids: CASSIQGRDYGYTF. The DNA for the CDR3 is TGTGCCAGCAGCATCCAAGGACGGGACTATGGCTACACCTTC.

The CDR3 loop is CASSFFGLADYNEQFF. For the CDR3, the DNA is TGTGCCAGCAGCTTTTTTGGACTAGCGGATTACAATGAGCAGTTCTTC. The V and J genes are TRBV5-6 and TRBJ2-1, with 10 bases that match TRBD2. Germline CDR1 SGHDT, CDR2 YYEEEE. CDR3 length equals 16 residues. After removal of 2 bases from V and 4 bases from J, the junction contained 6 bases not matched to a gene.

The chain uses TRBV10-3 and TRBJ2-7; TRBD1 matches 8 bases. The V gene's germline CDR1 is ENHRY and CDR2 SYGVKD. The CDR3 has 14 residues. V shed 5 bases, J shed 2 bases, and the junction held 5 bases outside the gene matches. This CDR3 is CAISTGTGTYEQYF. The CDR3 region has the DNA TGTGCCATCAGTACCGGGACAGGAACCTACGAGCAGTACTTC.

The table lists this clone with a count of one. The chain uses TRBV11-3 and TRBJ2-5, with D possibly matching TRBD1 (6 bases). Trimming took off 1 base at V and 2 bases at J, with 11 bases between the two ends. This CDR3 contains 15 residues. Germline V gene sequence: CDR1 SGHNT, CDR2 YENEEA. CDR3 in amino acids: CASSLGQDDQETQYF. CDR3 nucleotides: TGTGCCAGCAGCTTAGGACAGGATGATCAAGAGACCCAGTACTTC. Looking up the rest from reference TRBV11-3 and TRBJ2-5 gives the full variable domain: EAGVVQSPRYKIIEKKQPVAFWCNPISGHNTLYWYLQNLGQGPELLIRYENEEAVDDSQLPKDRFSAERLKGVDSTLKIQPAELGDSAVYLCASSLGQDDQETQYFGPGTRLLVL.

The CDR3 here is CAISDTYRDRSYEQYF. The CDR3 bases are TGTGCCATCAGCGACACTTATCGGGACAGGAGTTACGAGCAGTACTTC. V is TRBV10-3 and J is TRBJ2-7; 8 nucleotides agree with TRBD1. Per the germline V gene, CDR1 is ENHRY and CDR2 is SYGVKD. V lost 6 bases to trimming and J lost 4 bases; unmatched junction nucleotides: 14. This CDR3 region has 16 residues.

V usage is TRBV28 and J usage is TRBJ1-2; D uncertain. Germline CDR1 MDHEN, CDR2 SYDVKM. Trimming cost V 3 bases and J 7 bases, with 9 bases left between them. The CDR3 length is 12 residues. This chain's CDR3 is CASSLLAGGYTF. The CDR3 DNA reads TGTGCCAGCAGTTTGTTAGCGGGTGGCTACACCTTC.

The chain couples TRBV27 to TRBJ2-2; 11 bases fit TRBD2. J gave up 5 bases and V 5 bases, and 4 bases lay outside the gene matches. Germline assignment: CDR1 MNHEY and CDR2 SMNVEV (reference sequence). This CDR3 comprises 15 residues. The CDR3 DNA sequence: TGTGCCAGCAGTCGGGGACTAGCGGAAACCGGGGAGCTGTTTTTT. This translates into CASSRGLAETGELFF.

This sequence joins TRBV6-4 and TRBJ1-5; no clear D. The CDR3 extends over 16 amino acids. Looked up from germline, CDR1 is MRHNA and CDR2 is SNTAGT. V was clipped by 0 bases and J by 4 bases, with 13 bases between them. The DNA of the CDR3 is TGTGCCAGCAGTGACTCCAACAGAGCTAAAAATCAGCCCCAGCATTTT. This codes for CASSDSNRAKNQPQHF.

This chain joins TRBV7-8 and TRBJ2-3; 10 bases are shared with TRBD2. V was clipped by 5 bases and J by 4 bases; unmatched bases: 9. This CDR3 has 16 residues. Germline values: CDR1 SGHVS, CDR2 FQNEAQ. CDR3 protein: CASSPASGRGSDTQYF. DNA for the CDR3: TGTGCCAGCAGCCCAGCTAGCGGGAGAGGGTCAGATACGCAGTATTTT.

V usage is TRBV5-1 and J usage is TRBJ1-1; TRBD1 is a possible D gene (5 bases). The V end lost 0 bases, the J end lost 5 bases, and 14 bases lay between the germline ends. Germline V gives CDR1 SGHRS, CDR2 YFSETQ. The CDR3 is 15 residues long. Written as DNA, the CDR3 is TGCGCCAGCAGCTTGGAAATGGGGGGAAAAACTGAAGCTTTCTTT. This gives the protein CASSLEMGGKTEAFF.

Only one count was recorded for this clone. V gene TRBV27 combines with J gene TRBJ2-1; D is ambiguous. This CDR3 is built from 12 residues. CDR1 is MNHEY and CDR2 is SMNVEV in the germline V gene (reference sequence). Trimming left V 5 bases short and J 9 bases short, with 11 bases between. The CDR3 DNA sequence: TGTGCCAGCAGTCTCTCACGTGGTGAGCAGTTCTTC. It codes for CASSLSRGEQFF.

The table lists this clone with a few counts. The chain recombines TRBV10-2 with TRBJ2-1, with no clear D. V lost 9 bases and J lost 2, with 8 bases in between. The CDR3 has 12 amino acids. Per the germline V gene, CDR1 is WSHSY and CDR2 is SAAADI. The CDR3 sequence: CARGRTYNEQFF. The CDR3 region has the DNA TGCGCCAGAGGGCGAACCTACAATGAGCAGTTCTTC.